This T cell receptor beta chain was documented in a study of Graves' ophthalmopathy and Graves' hyperthyroidism. TCR beta CDR3 amplification used RNA transcripts. Following a first-round RT-PCR that used HTBI primers, a second-round multiplex PCR was carried out. TCRdb itself ran the multiplex PCR reads through MiXCR, one entry per CDR3 protein. The sample carries about 24,000 distinct CDR3 sequences, around 50% recorded once. Looked up from germline, CDR1 is SQVTM and CDR2 is ANQGSEA. The CDR3 spans 15 residues. Trimming removed 0 bases from V and 2 bases from J; junction bases left unmatched: 7. Study outcomes and limitations: Clonotypes were expanded in thyroid at above 0.001 frequency, and most also appeared in blood.

Hyperthyroidism was considered stable when no ophthalmopathy appeared within 18 months of follow-up. Aged 18 to 65, hyperthyroidism patients had new diagnoses of under 2 months' duration. As diagnostic evidence, clinical symptoms, serum thyroxine, TRAb, thyroid ultrasound and orbital computed tomography were relied upon. In this sample, this clonotype is medium-sized (0.01 to 0.1%). Its antigen is currently unknown. The rearrangement joins TRBV29-1 to TRBJ2-7; the match to TRBD1 covers 7 bases. The clonotype originates from an adult woman with stable Graves' hyperthyroidism. Material for sequencing was peripheral blood. The chain's CDR3 is CSVEDRQGLPYEQYF. The DNA for the CDR3 is TGCAGCGTTGAAGACCGACAGGGCCTACCCTACGAGCAGTACTTC.